Shown below are 7 T cell receptor beta chains from a single sample sequenced in a study of cytomegalovirus exposure and HLA in healthy donors. The PCR made use of 60 Vbeta and 13 Jbeta primers. TCRdb's copy holds only in-frame clones and misses some; the assay was immunoSEQ multiplex PCR. Among approximately 210,000 clones listed, approximately 87% were seen once. The sequencing sample was made of PBMCs. The receptors derive from a man aged 30-40 years in good health and CMV-seronegative.

The gene calls are TRBV4-2 and TRBJ2-7, with D perhaps TRBD2 (6 bases). The CDR3 has 14 residues. Looked up from germline, CDR1 is LGHNA and CDR2 is YNFKEQ. V shed 4 bases and J shed 3 bases, with 13 bases lying between them. CDR3 DNA sequence: TGTGCCAGCAGCCTCCGGCAGGGAGGCTACGAGCAGTACTTC. Its translation: CASSLRQGGYEQYF.

The chain carries TRBV6-4 and TRBJ1-2; 9 bases line up with TRBD1. The CDR3 runs 14 residues. V was clipped by 6 bases and J by 6 bases; unmatched bases: 8. Germline CDR1 MRHNA, CDR2 SNTAGT. CDR3 amino acids: CASSPGQGGHGYTF. Here the CDR3 DNA reads TGTGCCAGCAGCCCGGGACAGGGAGGTCATGGCTACACCTTC.

This clone was detected a few times. The rearrangement links TRBV11-2 to TRBJ1-6; 9 positions agree with TRBD1. The germline V gene has CDR1 SGHAT and CDR2 FQNNGV. CDR3 length: 15 residues. Germline trimming cut 1 base from V and 9 bases from J; bases unmatched to any gene: 4. The CDR3 DNA reads TGTGCCAGCAGCTTAGGAGGGACAGGGATTTCACCCCTCCACTTT. Amino acids: CASSLGGTGISPLHF.

The rearrangement links TRBV28 to TRBJ1-5, with a tentative D call TRBD1 (6 bases). Germline loops: CDR1 MDHEN, CDR2 SYDVKM. CDR3 length equals 16 residues. Trimming stripped 5 bases from V and 6 bases from J, with 20 bases between. Written as DNA, the CDR3 is TGTGCCAGCAGTGGGGGCGGGGGGCACGGGCGTCAGCCCCAGCATTTT. Its translation is CASSGGGGHGRQPQHF.

This chain joins TRBV15 and TRBJ1-1, with D maybe TRBD1 (6 bases). Germline V gene data show CDR1 as LNHNV and CDR2 as YYDKDF (reference sequence). CDR3 length equals 15 residues. V shed 6 bases and J shed 7 bases, with 21 bases lying between them. CDR3 sequence: CATSVARGGAVEAFF. The CDR3 coding sequence is TGTGCCACCAGTGTCGCCCGGGGGGGCGCAGTTGAAGCTTTCTTT.

In this sample, this clone turned up a few times. The chain carries TRBV15 and TRBJ1-3, with 7 bases that match TRBD1. The CDR3 spans 15 residues. J gave up 4 bases and V 5 bases, and 8 bases lay outside the gene matches. CDR1 LNHNV and CDR2 YYDKDF come from the germline V gene (reference sequence). As DNA, the CDR3 is TGTGCCACCAGCGCCCTCGACAGGGTCGGAAACACCATATATTTT. It yields the protein CATSALDRVGNTIYF.

The chain is built from TRBV28 and TRBJ2-3; D gene uncertain. V was shortened by 5 bases and J by 0 bases, with 18 bases between the two germline ends. The germline CDR1 and CDR2 sequences are MDHEN and SYDVKM. This CDR3 is 17 amino acids long. This chain's CDR3 is CASSSAAASTSTDTQYF. CDR3 DNA: TGTGCCAGCAGTAGCGCGGCAGCTTCCACTAGCACAGATACGCAGTATTTT.